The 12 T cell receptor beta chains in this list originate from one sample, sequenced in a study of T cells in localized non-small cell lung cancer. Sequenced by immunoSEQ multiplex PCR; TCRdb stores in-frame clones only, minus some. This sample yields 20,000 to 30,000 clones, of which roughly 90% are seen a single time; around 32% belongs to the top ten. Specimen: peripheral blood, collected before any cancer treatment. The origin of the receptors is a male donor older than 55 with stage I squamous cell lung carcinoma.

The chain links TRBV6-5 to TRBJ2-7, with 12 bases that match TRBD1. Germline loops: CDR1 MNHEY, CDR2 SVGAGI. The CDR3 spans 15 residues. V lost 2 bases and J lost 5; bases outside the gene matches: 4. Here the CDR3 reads CASSYAGTGGDEQYF. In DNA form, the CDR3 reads TGTGCCAGCAGTTACGCCGGGACAGGGGGCGACGAGCAGTACTTC.

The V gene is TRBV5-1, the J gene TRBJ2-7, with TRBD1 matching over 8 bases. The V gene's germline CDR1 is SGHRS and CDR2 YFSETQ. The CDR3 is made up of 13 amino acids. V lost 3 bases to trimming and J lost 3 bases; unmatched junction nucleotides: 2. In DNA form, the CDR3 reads TGCGCCAGCAGCTGGGGACAGGACTACGAGCAGTACTTC. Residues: CASSWGQDYEQYF.

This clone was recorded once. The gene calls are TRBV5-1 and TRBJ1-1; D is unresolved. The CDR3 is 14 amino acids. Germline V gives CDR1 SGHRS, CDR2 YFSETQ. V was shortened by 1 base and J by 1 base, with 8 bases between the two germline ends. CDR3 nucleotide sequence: TGCGCCAGCAGCTTGAGGGCAGCGAACACTGAAGCTTTCTTT. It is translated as CASSLRAANTEAFF. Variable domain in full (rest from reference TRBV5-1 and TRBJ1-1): KAGVTQTPRYLIKTRGQQVTLSCSPISGHRSVSWYQQTPGQGLQFLFEYFSETQRNKGNFPGRFSGRQFSNSRSEMNVSTLELGDSALYLCASSLRAANTEAFFGQGTRLTVV.

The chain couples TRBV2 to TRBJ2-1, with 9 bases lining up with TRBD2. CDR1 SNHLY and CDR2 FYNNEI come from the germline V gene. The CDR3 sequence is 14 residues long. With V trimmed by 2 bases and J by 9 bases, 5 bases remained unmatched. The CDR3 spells CASSELAGSGEQFF. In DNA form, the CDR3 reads TGTGCCAGCAGTGAACTAGCGGGGAGCGGTGAGCAGTTCTTC.

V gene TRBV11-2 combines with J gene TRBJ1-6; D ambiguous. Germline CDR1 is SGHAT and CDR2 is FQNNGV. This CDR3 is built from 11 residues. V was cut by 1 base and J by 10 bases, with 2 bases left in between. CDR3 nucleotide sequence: TGTGCCAGCAGCTTAGGGTCACCCCTCCACTTT. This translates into CASSLGSPLHF.

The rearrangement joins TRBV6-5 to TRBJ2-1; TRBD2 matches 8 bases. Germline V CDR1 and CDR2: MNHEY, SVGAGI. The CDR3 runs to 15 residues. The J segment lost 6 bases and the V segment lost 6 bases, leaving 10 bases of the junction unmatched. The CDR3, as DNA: TGTGCCAGCAGCGAATACGGGAGGGCCTCCAATGAGCAGTTCTTC. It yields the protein CASSEYGRASNEQFF.

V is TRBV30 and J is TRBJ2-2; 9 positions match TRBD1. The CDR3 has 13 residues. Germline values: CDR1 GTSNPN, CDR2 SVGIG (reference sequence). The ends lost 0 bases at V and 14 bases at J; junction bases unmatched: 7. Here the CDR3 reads CAWSVQGARGLFF. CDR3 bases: TGTGCCTGGAGTGTACAGGGGGCCAGGGGACTGTTTTTT.

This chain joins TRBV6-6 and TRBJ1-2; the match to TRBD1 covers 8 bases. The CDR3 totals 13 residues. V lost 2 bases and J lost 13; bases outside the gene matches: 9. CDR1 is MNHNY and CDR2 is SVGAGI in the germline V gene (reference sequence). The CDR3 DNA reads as TGTGCCAGCAGTTACGGGACAGGCTCTACTCTCACCTTC. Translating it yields CASSYGTGSTLTF.

The CDR3 nucleotides are TGTGCCAGCAGCCTCCCCCCTTTCTCCTACGAGCAGTACTTC. Encoded protein: CASSLPPFSYEQYF. The J gene is TRBJ2-7, the V gene TRBV7-2; D remains ambiguous. The germline CDR1 and CDR2 sequences are SGHTA and FQGNSA. The CDR3 loop spans 14 amino acids. V was trimmed by 5 bases and J by 0 bases, leaving 11 bases between them.

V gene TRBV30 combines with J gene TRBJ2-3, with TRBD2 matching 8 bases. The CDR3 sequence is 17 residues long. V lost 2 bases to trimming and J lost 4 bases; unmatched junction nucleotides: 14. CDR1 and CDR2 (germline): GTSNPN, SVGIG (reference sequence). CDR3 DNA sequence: TGTGCCTGGAGTCAGCGGGGGCTGCGAGGCATGTCAGATACGCAGTATTTT. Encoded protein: CAWSQRGLRGMSDTQYF.

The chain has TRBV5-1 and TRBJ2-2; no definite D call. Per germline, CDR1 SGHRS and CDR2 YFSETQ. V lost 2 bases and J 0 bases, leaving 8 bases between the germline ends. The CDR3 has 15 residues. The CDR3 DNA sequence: TGCGCCAGCAGCTTAGATACATCGAACACCGGGGAGCTGTTTTTT. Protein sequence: CASSLDTSNTGELFF.

CDR3 region: CASSLGISSAQLFF. In nucleotides, the CDR3 is TGTGCCAGCAGCTTAGGAATTTCTAGCGCCCAGCTGTTTTTT. The J gene is TRBJ2-2, the V gene TRBV7-8, with a weak D call TRBD2 (6 bases). Germline CDR1 SGHVS, CDR2 FQNEAQ. V was pared by 1 base and J by 12 bases, with 15 bases between. The CDR3 has 14 amino acids.